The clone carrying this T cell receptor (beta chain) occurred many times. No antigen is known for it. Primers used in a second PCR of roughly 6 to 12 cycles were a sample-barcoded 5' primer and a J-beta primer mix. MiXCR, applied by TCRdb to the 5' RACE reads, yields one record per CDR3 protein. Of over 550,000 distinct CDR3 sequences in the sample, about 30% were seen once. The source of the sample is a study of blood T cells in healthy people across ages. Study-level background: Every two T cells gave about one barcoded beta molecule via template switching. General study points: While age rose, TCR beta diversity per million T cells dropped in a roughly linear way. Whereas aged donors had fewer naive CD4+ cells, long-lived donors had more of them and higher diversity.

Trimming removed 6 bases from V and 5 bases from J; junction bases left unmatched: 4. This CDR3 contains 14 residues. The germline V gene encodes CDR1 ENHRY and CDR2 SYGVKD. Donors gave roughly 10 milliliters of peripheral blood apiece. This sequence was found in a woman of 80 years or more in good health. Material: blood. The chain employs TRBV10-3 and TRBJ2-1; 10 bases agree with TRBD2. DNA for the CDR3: TGTGCCATCAGGGCTAGCGGGGGAAACAATGAGCAGTTCTTC. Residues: CAIRASGGNNEQFF.